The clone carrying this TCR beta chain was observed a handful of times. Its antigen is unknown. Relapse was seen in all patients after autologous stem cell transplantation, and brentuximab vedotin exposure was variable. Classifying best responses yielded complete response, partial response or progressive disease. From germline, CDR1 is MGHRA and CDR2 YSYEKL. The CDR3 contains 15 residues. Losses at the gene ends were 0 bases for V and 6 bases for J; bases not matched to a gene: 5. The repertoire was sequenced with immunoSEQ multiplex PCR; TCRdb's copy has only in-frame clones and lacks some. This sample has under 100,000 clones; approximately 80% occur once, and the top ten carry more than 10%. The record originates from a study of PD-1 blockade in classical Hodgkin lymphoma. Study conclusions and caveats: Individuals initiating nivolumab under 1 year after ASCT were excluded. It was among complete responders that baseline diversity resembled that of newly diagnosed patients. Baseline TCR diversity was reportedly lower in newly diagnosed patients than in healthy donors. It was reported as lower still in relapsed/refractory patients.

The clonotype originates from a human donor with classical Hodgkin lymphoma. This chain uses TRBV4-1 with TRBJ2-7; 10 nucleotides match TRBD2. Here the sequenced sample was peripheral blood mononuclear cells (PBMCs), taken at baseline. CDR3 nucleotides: TGCGCCAGCAGCCAAGAAGGCCGACTAGCGGGCGAGCAGTACTTC. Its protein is CASSQEGRLAGEQYF.